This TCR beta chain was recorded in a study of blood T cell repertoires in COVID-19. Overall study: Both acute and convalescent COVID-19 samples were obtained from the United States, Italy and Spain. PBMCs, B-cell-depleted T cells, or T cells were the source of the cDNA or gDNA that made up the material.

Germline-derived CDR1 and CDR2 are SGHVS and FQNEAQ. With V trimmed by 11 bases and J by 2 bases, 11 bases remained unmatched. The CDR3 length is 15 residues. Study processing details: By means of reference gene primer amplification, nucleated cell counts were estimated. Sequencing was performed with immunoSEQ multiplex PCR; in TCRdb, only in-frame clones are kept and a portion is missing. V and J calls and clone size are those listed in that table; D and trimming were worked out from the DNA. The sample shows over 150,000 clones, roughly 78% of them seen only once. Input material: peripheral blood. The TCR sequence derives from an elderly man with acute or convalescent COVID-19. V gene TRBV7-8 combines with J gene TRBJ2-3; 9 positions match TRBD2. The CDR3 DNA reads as TGTGCCGGGAGTAGGGTAGCGGGGGTCACAGATACGCAGTATTTT. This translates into CAGSRVAGVTDTQYF.